Presented here are 20 T cell receptor beta chains from one specimen sequenced in a study of blood T cells in healthy people across ages. Combining a sample-barcoded 5' primer with a J-beta primer mix, a second PCR ran for roughly 7 to 11 cycles. Via MiXCR, TCRdb re-called the 5' RACE reads, giving one row per CDR3 protein. Among around 990,000 distinct CDR3 sequences listed, around two fifths were seen once. Input material: blood. All receptors come from a man aged 18-30 years in good health.

This clonotype showed up just a few times. This sequence joins TRBV7-9 and TRBJ2-1; 14 bases are a match to TRBD2. The CDR3 totals 14 residues. Germline assignment: CDR1 SEHNR and CDR2 FQNEAQ (reference sequence). V shed 2 bases, J shed 14 bases, and the junction held 5 bases outside the gene matches. In DNA, the CDR3 is TGTGCCAGCAGCTTAAGGACTAGCGGGGGGCCAGAGTTCTTC. Protein sequence: CASSLRTSGGPEFF.

The V and J genes are TRBV5-1 and TRBJ2-7, with 9 bases matching TRBD1. The last part of the DNA fits TRBJ2-5 better; the J call may be wrong. CDR1 is SGHRS, CDR2 YFSETQ, per germline. The CDR3 contains 14 residues. The CDR3 reads CASSSDRGEKTQYF. In DNA form, the CDR3 reads TGCGCCAGCAGCTCCGACAGGGGGGAAAAGACCCAGTACTTC.

The rearrangement joins TRBV6-1 to TRBJ2-3; 7 nucleotides agree with TRBD2. The V gene's germline CDR1 is MNHNS and CDR2 SASEGT. The CDR3 covers 17 residues. With 6 bases clipped from V and 0 bases from J, the junction kept 12 bases outside the gene matches. CDR3 protein: CASRGGFPYYSTDTQYF. CDR3 DNA: TGTGCCAGCAGGGGGGGGTTCCCATACTATAGCACAGATACGCAGTATTTT.

V usage is TRBV2 and J usage is TRBJ1-4, with unresolved D. V lost 7 bases and J lost 6, with 15 bases in between. CDR3 length equals 14 residues. Germline V gene sequence: CDR1 SNHLY, CDR2 FYNNEI. For the CDR3, the DNA is TGTGCCAGCAACCGGGAGGGCGTGGATGAAAAACTGTTTTTT. It specifies CASNREGVDEKLFF. The full variable domain, in which reference TRBV2 and TRBJ1-4 provide the parts outside the CDR3, is EPEVTQTPSHQVTQMGQEVILRCVPISNHLYFYWYRQILGQKVEFLVSFYNNEISEKSEIFDDQFSVERPDGSNFTLKIRSTKLEDSAMYFCASNREGVDEKLFFGSGTQLSVL.

The J gene is TRBJ2-3, the V gene TRBV5-4; a weak D match, TRBD1 (6 bases). The germline V gene has CDR1 SGHNT and CDR2 YYREEE (reference sequence). The CDR3 covers 15 residues. V gave up 4 bases and J gave up 0 bases, with 12 bases separating them. For the CDR3, the DNA is TGTGCCAGCAGCCTCGGACAGTACAGCACAGATACGCAGTATTTT. It encodes CASSLGQYSTDTQYF.

The chain recombines TRBV9 with TRBJ1-1, with 7 bases matching TRBD1. J gave up 1 base and V 2 bases, and 8 bases lay outside the gene matches. Germline V gene sequence: CDR1 SGDLS, CDR2 YYNGEE. The CDR3 totals 16 residues. CDR3 in amino acids: CASSVGRRTGNTEAFF. CDR3 coding DNA: TGTGCCAGCAGCGTGGGGCGTAGGACAGGGAACACTGAAGCTTTCTTT.

The V gene is TRBV20-1, the J gene TRBJ2-2; 9 bases line up with TRBD2. The CDR3 consists of 17 residues. V lost 0 bases and J lost 6; bases outside the gene matches: 11. Germline V gene lookup returns CDR1 DFQATT and CDR2 SNEGSKA (reference sequence). This CDR3 is CSARDPTSGRVAGELFF. The CDR3 nucleotides are TGCAGTGCTAGAGATCCGACTAGCGGCCGAGTTGCCGGGGAGCTGTTTTTT.

Remarks on this clonotype: One end of the junction varies from germline; a read error may be responsible. The chain uses TRBV20-1 and TRBJ1-5; the D gene is possibly TRBD1 (6 bases). The CDR3 loop spans 13 amino acids. Germline V gives CDR1 DFQATT, CDR2 SNEGSKA (reference sequence). In nucleotides, the CDR3 is TGCAGTGCGAGAGACAGGCCTAATCAGCCCCAGCATTTT. Its protein product is CSARDRPNQPQHF.

The rearrangement uses TRBV4-3 and TRBJ1-2; D is perhaps TRBD1 (6 bases). Trimming left V 2 bases short and J 3 bases short, with 10 bases between. Per germline, CDR1 LGHNA and CDR2 YSLEER. The CDR3 consists of 14 residues. CDR3 nucleotide sequence: TGCGCCAGCAGCCAACCCGGACAGCACTATGGCTACACCTTC. Translated, it gives CASSQPGQHYGYTF.

In regard to this clonotype: One junction end does not reproduce the germline sequence, and a read error may be involved. V gene TRBV6-5 combines with J gene TRBJ1-1; D possibly corresponds to TRBD1 (6 bases). Germline V gene data show CDR1 as MNHEY and CDR2 as SVGAGI. The CDR3 length is 14 residues. CDR3 protein: CASREGQRDTGAFF. In DNA, the CDR3 is TGTGCCAGCAGAGAAGGACAACGGGACACTGGAGCTTTCTTT.

This clonotype was found a few times. The chain links TRBV7-2 to TRBJ1-2, with 12 bases aligning to TRBD1. Germline CDR1 is SGHTA and CDR2 is FQGNSA. V shed 5 bases, J shed 0 bases, and the junction held 7 bases outside the gene matches. The CDR3 is made up of 17 amino acids. CDR3 region: CASSQLGQGASNYGYTF. The CDR3 DNA sequence: TGTGCCAGCAGCCAATTGGGACAGGGGGCGTCTAACTATGGCTACACCTTC.

V gene TRBV12-3 or TRBV12-4 combines with J gene TRBJ2-1, with TRBD2 identical over 8 bases. J was trimmed by 8 bases and V by 3 bases; bases with no gene match: 12. This CDR3 is 16 amino acids long. The CDR3 reads CASSFRDRGTRDEQFF. CDR3 in DNA: TGTGCCAGCAGTTTCCGCGATAGAGGGACTAGGGATGAGCAGTTCTTC.

This clonotype was observed a handful of times. V is TRBV21-1 and J is TRBJ2-2; no check of the table's D call, TRBD1, against the DNA was made. TRBV21-1 has pseudogene status. The CDR3 loop spans 16 amino acids. DNA for the CDR3: TGTGCCAGCAGCAAAGAGGGGGTTACGAACACCGGGGAGCTGTTTTTT. This translates into CASSKEGVTNTGELFF.

This clonotype was seen at least ten times. The chain couples TRBV7-9 to TRBJ2-7, with a possible D match to TRBD2 (5 bases). The J call is in doubt because the DNA end fits TRBJ2-5 better. The CDR3 has 14 amino acids. Germline V gene sequence: CDR1 SEHNR, CDR2 FQNEAQ (reference sequence). The CDR3 DNA follows: TGTGCCAGCAGCGTGGGAACTAGTAGAGAGACCCAGTACTTC. Its translation is CASSVGTSRETQYF.

This clonotype has more than one count but fewer than ten. This rearrangement joins TRBV20-1 to TRBJ1-1, with D possibly being TRBD1 (6 bases). The ends were cut back, 5 bases at V and 7 bases at J, with 20 bases in the middle. The CDR3 loop spans 14 amino acids. Germline V lookup: CDR1 DFQATT, CDR2 SNEGSKA (reference sequence). CDR3 region: CSALTATGLGEAFF. The CDR3 DNA is TGCAGTGCTCTTACTGCAACAGGGCTTGGTGAAGCTTTCTTT.

V gene TRBV5-1 combines with J gene TRBJ2-4; D not certain. The CDR3 runs 17 residues. The V gene's germline CDR1 is SGHRS and CDR2 YFSETQ. V shed 0 bases and J shed 0 bases, with 13 bases lying between them. The CDR3 DNA is TGCGCCAGCAGCTTGGTACCGGCTCAACTAGCCAAAAACATTCAGTACTTC. Residues: CASSLVPAQLAKNIQYF.

This chain connects TRBV20-1 to TRBJ2-1, with TRBD2 identical over 9 bases. The CDR3 totals 15 residues. Germline values: CDR1 DFQATT, CDR2 SNEGSKA (reference sequence). V dropped 6 bases and J dropped 3; count of bases not matched to a gene: 9. CDR3 loop: CSAYLSGGHYNEQFF. The CDR3, as DNA: TGCAGTGCCTACCTTAGCGGGGGCCACTACAATGAGCAGTTCTTC.

This clonotype occurred once. The chain carries TRBV5-1 and TRBJ2-1; D gene unclear. The J call is uncertain, as TRBJ2-7 better fits the DNA end. Germline CDR1 and CDR2: SGHRS and YFSETQ. This CDR3 contains 15 residues. The CDR3 region has the DNA TGCGCCAGCAGCAAGAAATCAGACTCCTACAATGAGCAGTACTTC. It yields the protein CASSKKSDSYNEQYF.

To note about this clonotype: A junction boundary mismatches the germline segment, possibly from a read error. This rearrangement joins TRBV5-1 to TRBJ2-3; 9 nucleotides agree with TRBD2. Germline lookup yields CDR1 SGHRS and CDR2 YFSETQ. This CDR3 is built from 14 residues. Here the CDR3 DNA reads TGCGCCAGCAGAATAGCGGGGGACACAGATACGCGGTATTTT. Translating it yields CASRIAGDTDTRYF.

This clonotype has more than one count but fewer than ten. The chain uses TRBV7-9 and TRBJ1-2; 8 bases are shared with TRBD1. The V and J ends lost 1 base and 2 bases, in that order; junction bases with no gene match: 6. Germline V CDR1 and CDR2: SEHNR, FQNEAQ (reference sequence). The CDR3 contains 16 residues. The CDR3 sequence is CASSLGLRQGNYGYTF. The DNA for the CDR3 is TGTGCCAGCAGCTTAGGGCTCCGACAGGGGAACTATGGCTACACCTTC. The entire variable domain, with the rest obtained from reference TRBV7-9 and TRBJ1-2, is as follows: DTGVSQNPRHKITKRGQNVTFRCDPISEHNRLYWYRQTLGQGPEFLTYFQNEAQLEKSRLLSDRFSAERPKGSFSTLEIQRTEQGDSAMYLCASSLGLRQGNYGYTFGSGTRLTVV.